This note documents a single TCR beta chain sequence. This specimen belongs to a study of blood T cell repertoires in COVID-19. Study information: Nucleic acid was either cDNA or gDNA, and it came from T cells, B-cell-depleted T cells, or PBMCs.

The CDR3 is 14 residues long. Germline CDR1 reads MNHEY; CDR2 reads SMNVEV (reference sequence). Between the trimmed V and J ends, which lost 8 bases and 1 base, there was a span of 11 bases. Original handling: Cell counts per sample came from amplifying reference gene primers. The assay was immunoSEQ multiplex PCR, and TCRdb's table has in-frame clones only and misses some. V, J and clone size are those of that table, while D and trimming were read from the DNA. The sample has hundreds of thousands of clones, 90% seen once. Input material: peripheral blood. The V call is TRBV27, the J call TRBJ2-2, with TRBD2 as a possible D gene (5 bases). The receptor comes from a woman in her thirties or forties with COVID-19, enrolled during active disease. For the CDR3, the DNA is TGTGCCAGCGGAGGACTTTTGAACACCGGGGAGCTGTTTTTT. Protein product: CASGGLLNTGELFF.